This T cell receptor beta chain was captured in a study of cytomegalovirus exposure and HLA in healthy donors. Findings and limits, study-wide: It emerged from a later analysis that several of the most significant clusters appeared to be linked to common viral pathogens. Altogether, 150 to 200 TCR beta chains were recorded as cytomegalovirus-associated.

CDR3 size: 14 residues. Germline lookup yields CDR1 SGHTA and CDR2 FQGTGA. Between the trimmed V and J ends, which lost 1 base and 6 bases, there was a span of 10 bases. This clone was seen once. Antigen: not known. 13 Jbeta primers and 60 Vbeta primers were used for the PCR. Sequencing used immunoSEQ multiplex PCR; TCRdb keeps in-frame clones, though not all of them. This sample has 150,000 to 200,000 clones, with about 74% found just once. Sequenced material: PBMCs. This chain uses TRBV7-3 with TRBJ2-1; possible D gene TRBD1, 6 bases. The sequence was obtained from a male donor in good health and CMV-seronegative. CDR3 in amino acids: CASSLNREVNEQFF. The CDR3, as DNA: TGTGCCAGCAGCTTAAACAGGGAAGTCAATGAGCAGTTCTTC.